This entry features one T cell receptor beta chain sequence. V was clipped by 4 bases and J by 5 bases, with 20 bases between them. In germline, CDR1 is SGHTA, CDR2 FQGNSA. The CDR3 extends over 16 amino acids. This record belongs to a study of Ad26.COV2.S vaccination and SARS-CoV-2 variants. Noted treatment: roughly 20 received Ad26.COV2.S at low or high dose, single or two shots; roughly 5 received placebo; per-sample allocation not given. The investigators took samples on day 63 after the first vaccine or placebo injection. The protocol was immunoSEQ multiplex PCR, while the TCRdb copy is restricted to in-frame clones and leaves out a portion. Here the sample spans 350,000 to 600,000 clones, 70% to 90% being singletons.

The chain has TRBV7-2 and TRBJ1-2, with unresolved D. The receptor was derived from a person aged 18-65 years who received the Ad26.COV2.S COVID-19 vaccine or a placebo. The sequences come from peripheral blood, collected in a trial of Ad26.COV2.S vaccine versus placebo. This CDR3 reads CASSSKLLGSVYGYTF. DNA of the CDR3: TGTGCCAGCAGCTCCAAACTGCTGGGGTCTGTATATGGCTACACCTTC. Using reference TRBV7-2 and TRBJ1-2 for the parts outside the CDR3, the full variable domain is GAGVSQSPSNKVTEKGKDVELRCDPISGHTALYWYRQSLGQGLEFLIYFQGNSAPDKSGLPSDRFSAERTGGSVSTLTIQRTQQEDSAVYLCASSSKLLGSVYGYTFGSGTRLTVV.